The 21 T cell receptor beta chains given below trace back to one sample, sequenced in a study of T cell responses to AZD1222 COVID-19 vaccine. The method was immunoSEQ multiplex PCR; TCRdb's version includes in-frame clones alone and lacks a portion of them. This table has some 90,000 clones, around nine tenths appearing once. The sequenced sample was peripheral blood, obtained on day 0 of MenACWY control vaccination. These receptors were obtained from an adult in good health.

This clone has only one observation. This chain uses TRBV5-5 with TRBJ1-1; no reliable D call. Germline CDR1 reads SGHKS; CDR2 reads YYEKEE (reference sequence). Trimming removed 3 bases at V and 1 base at J, with 7 bases between. The CDR3 runs 13 residues. The CDR3 DNA sequence: TGTGCCAGCAGCTCCGACGGGAACACTGAAGCTTTCTTT. Residues: CASSSDGNTEAFF.

The chain is built from TRBV6-2 or TRBV6-3 and TRBJ1-4; 7 bases align to TRBD1. CDR3 length: 15 residues. V trimming: 1 base; J trimming: 5 bases; junction bases outside the gene matches: 4. In germline, CDR1 is MNHEY, CDR2 SVGEGT. The CDR3 loop is CASSYWGQRNEKLFF. The CDR3 DNA sequence: TGTGCCAGCAGTTACTGGGGACAGAGAAATGAAAAACTGTTTTTT.

The chain uses TRBV25-1 and TRBJ1-3; D remains ambiguous. V lost 5 bases and J 9 bases, leaving 23 bases between the germline ends. This CDR3 contains 16 residues. CDR1 MGHDK and CDR2 SYGVNS come from the germline V gene. In nucleotides, the CDR3 is TGTGCCAGCAGTCCCCGGGTTGGGGAATTCGGACGCACCATATATTTT. This codes for CASSPRVGEFGRTIYF.

The chain employs TRBV10-3 and TRBJ1-1; D remains ambiguous. The CDR3 length is 12 residues. Trimming removed 10 bases from V and 4 bases from J, with 13 bases in between. The germline V gene has CDR1 ENHRY and CDR2 SYGVKD. The CDR3, as DNA: TGTGCCACCAAACCGGAGGGCACTGAAGCTTTCTTT. Its protein is CATKPEGTEAFF.

The chain links TRBV19 to TRBJ1-2, with 9 bases lining up with TRBD1. V gave up 5 bases and J gave up 9 bases; unmatched junction bases: 13. The CDR3 consists of 15 residues. The germline CDR1 and CDR2 sequences are LNHDA and SQIVND (reference sequence). Here the CDR3 reads CASSRRDRENPSYTF. The DNA for the CDR3 is TGTGCCAGTAGTCGCCGGGACAGGGAGAACCCCAGCTACACCTTC. The full variable domain, with the rest looked up from reference TRBV19 and TRBJ1-2, is DGGITQSPKYLFRKEGQNVTLSCEQNLNHDAMYWYRQDPGQGLRLIYYSQIVNDFQKGDIAEGYSVSREKKESFPLTVTSAQKNPTAFYLCASSRRDRENPSYTFGSGTRLTVV.

Only one count was recorded for this clone. V usage is TRBV10-1 and J usage is TRBJ1-2; maybe TRBD1 (5 bases). From germline, CDR1 is WNHNN and CDR2 SYGVQD (reference sequence). The V end lost 3 bases, the J end lost 4 bases, and 6 bases lay between the germline ends. This CDR3 contains 12 residues. CDR3 sequence reads: CASSDRAYGYTF. CDR3 nucleotides: TGCGCCAGCAGTGACAGGGCCTATGGCTACACCTTC.

In regard to this clone: Other DNA sequences in this specimen translate into the identical CDR3. The rearrangement joins TRBV5-1 to TRBJ2-3; D is undetermined. Germline-derived CDR1 and CDR2 are SGHRS and YFSETQ. V was shortened by 0 bases and J by 4 bases, with 3 bases between the two germline ends. The CDR3 has 12 amino acids. The DNA for the CDR3 is TGCGCCAGCAGCTTGGCGGCAGATACGCAGTATTTT. This translates into CASSLAADTQYF.

This chain uses TRBV2 with TRBJ1-4, with TRBD1 matching over 8 bases. This CDR3 is built from 16 residues. Germline V gene sequence: CDR1 SNHLY, CDR2 FYNNEI. Germline trimming cut 2 bases from V and 6 bases from J; bases unmatched to any gene: 8. DNA for the CDR3: TGTGCCAGCAGTGAACCGGACAGGGTACCGGATGAAAAACTGTTTTTT. Its protein is CASSEPDRVPDEKLFF.

The chain recombines TRBV20-1 with TRBJ1-1; D ambiguous. The CDR3 is made up of 11 amino acids. From germline, CDR1 is DFQATT and CDR2 SNEGSKA (reference sequence). The V end was cut by 7 bases, the J end by 3 bases, with 9 bases between. CDR3 loop: CSGVGDTEAFF. CDR3 coding DNA: TGCAGTGGGGTCGGGGACACTGAAGCTTTCTTT.

A single count supports this clone. The chain links TRBV2 to TRBJ1-2, with TRBD1 matching over 7 bases. Per the germline V gene, CDR1 is SNHLY and CDR2 is FYNNEI. CDR3 length: 16 residues. V shed 2 bases and J 4 bases; nucleotides not matched to a gene: 10. In nucleotides, the CDR3 is TGTGCCAGCAGTGAAAGTAGTACAGGGGATAGCTATGGCTACACCTTC. It yields the protein CASSESSTGDSYGYTF.

The J gene is TRBJ2-2, the V gene TRBV7-2; D is ambiguous. Germline CDR1 reads SGHTA; CDR2 reads FQGNSA. V lost 1 base, J lost 1 base, and 7 bases lay in between. The CDR3 runs 15 residues. In nucleotides, the CDR3 is TGTGCCAGCAGCTTAGACGGCCGGAACACCGGGGAGCTGTTTTTT. It yields the protein CASSLDGRNTGELFF.

V is TRBV5-4 and J is TRBJ2-3; D remains ambiguous. Between the trimmed V and J ends, which lost 0 bases and 4 bases, there was a span of 6 bases. Germline assignment: CDR1 SGHNT and CDR2 YYREEE (reference sequence). The CDR3 loop spans 13 amino acids. The CDR3, as DNA: TGTGCCAGCAGCTTGGGTGGCCCAGATACGCAGTATTTT. As protein: CASSLGGPDTQYF.

V is TRBV10-3 and J is TRBJ2-2; tentative D call: TRBD1 (5 bases). The CDR3 length is 16 residues. Germline CDR1 reads ENHRY; CDR2 reads SYGVKD. With 1 base removed from V and 0 bases from J, the gap between germline ends came to 9 bases. Here the CDR3 reads CAISEFGQANTGELFF. The CDR3 DNA is TGTGCCATCAGTGAGTTCGGACAAGCGAACACCGGGGAGCTGTTTTTT.

V gene TRBV7-9 combines with J gene TRBJ1-5; TRBD1 agrees at 7 bases. This CDR3 has 14 residues. The germline V gene encodes CDR1 SEHNR and CDR2 FQNEAQ (reference sequence). J gave up 3 bases and V 5 bases, and 4 bases lay outside the gene matches. CDR3 DNA: TGTGCCAGCAGCCAGGGGGGGCCCAATCAGCCCCAGCATTTT. This encodes CASSQGGPNQPQHF.

The chain links TRBV18 to TRBJ2-1; TRBD2 agrees at 10 bases. After removal of 3 bases from V and 4 bases from J, the junction contained 9 bases not matched to a gene. Per the germline V gene, CDR1 is KGHSH and CDR2 is LQKENI. The CDR3 is 17 amino acids. CDR3 in DNA: TGTGCCAGCTCACCGCCTGGGACTAGCGTAGCTTACAATGAGCAGTTCTTC. Translated: CASSPPGTSVAYNEQFF. The whole variable domain, filled in from reference TRBV18 and TRBJ2-1, reads NAGVMQNPRHLVRRRGQEARLRCSPMKGHSHVYWYRQLPEEGLKFMVYLQKENIIDESGMPKERFSAEFPKEGPSILRIQQVVRGDSAAYFCASSPPGTSVAYNEQFFGPGTRLTVL.

The chain is built from TRBV6-2 or TRBV6-3 and TRBJ1-5; D is possibly TRBD1 (5 bases). This CDR3 comprises 18 residues. V was trimmed by 6 bases and J by 0 bases, leaving 21 bases between them. CDR1 and CDR2 (germline): MNHEY, SVGEGT. For the CDR3, the DNA is TGTGCCAGCAGCCCGGGGGTCGGATCAAGTTATAGCAATCAGCCCCAGCATTTT. This gives the protein CASSPGVGSSYSNQPQHF.

In this sample, this clone turned up once. V usage is TRBV7-9 and J usage is TRBJ2-7, with D perhaps given as TRBD1 or TRBD2 (6 bases each). Germline loops: CDR1 SEHNR, CDR2 FQNEAQ (reference sequence). V lost 5 bases and J 6 bases, leaving 17 bases between the germline ends. This CDR3 region has 14 residues. The CDR3 DNA sequence: TGTGCCAGCAGCCCGACAGGAGGGTTAGGCGAGCAGTACTTC. Translating gives CASSPTGGLGEQYF.

This chain connects TRBV3-1 (or the pseudogene TRBV3-2) to TRBJ2-3; 10 bases match TRBD2. The CDR3 spans 17 residues. V lost 3 bases and J lost 3; bases outside the gene matches: 9. Germline V gene data show CDR1 as LGHDT and CDR2 as YNNKEL (reference sequence). CDR3 protein: CASSHRQRGGGTDTQYF. Written as DNA, the CDR3 is TGTGCCAGCAGCCATAGGCAGCGGGGGGGCGGTACAGATACGCAGTATTTT.

The V call is TRBV5-1, the J call TRBJ2-1; D gene uncertain. Germline CDR1 reads SGHRS; CDR2 reads YFSETQ. V was shortened by 4 bases and J by 9 bases, with 14 bases between the two germline ends. There are 13 residues in the CDR3. The DNA of the CDR3 is TGCGCCAGCAGCCCATATGGGTGGGGTGAGCAGTTCTTC. Amino acids: CASSPYGWGEQFF.

The chain carries TRBV29-1 and TRBJ2-4; D possibly corresponds to TRBD1 (7 bases). The germline V gene encodes CDR1 SQVTM and CDR2 ANQGSEA. Trimming left V 0 bases short and J 0 bases short, with 18 bases between. The CDR3 extends over 18 amino acids. In DNA, the CDR3 is TGCAGCGTTGAAGAGAGGGCAGGGGGAGGACTAGCCAAAAACATTCAGTACTTC. Translation gives CSVEERAGGGLAKNIQYF.

This chain joins TRBV6-5 and TRBJ1-1; D remains ambiguous. The germline V gene has CDR1 MNHEY and CDR2 SVGAGI. V was cut by 8 bases and J by 0 bases, with 7 bases left in between. CDR3 length equals 12 residues. Here the CDR3 DNA reads TGTGCCAGCCGGGGTGTGAACACTGAAGCTTTCTTT. Amino acid sequence: CASRGVNTEAFF.